Below, 23 T cell receptor beta chains from the same sample are listed, as sequenced in a study of blood T cell repertoires in COVID-19. Sequencing was performed with immunoSEQ multiplex PCR; in TCRdb, only in-frame clones are kept and a portion is missing. Of roughly 130,000 clones in the sample, about four fifths were seen once. The sequencing sample was made of PBMCs or T cells enriched from blood (not recorded which). The source is a man aged 35-49 years with acute COVID-19.

This chain uses TRBV2 with TRBJ1-3, with D perhaps matching TRBD1 (6 bases). V was cut by 6 bases and J by 4 bases, with 16 bases left in between. The V gene's germline CDR1 is SNHLY and CDR2 FYNNEI. The CDR3 sequence is 15 residues long. In DNA form, the CDR3 reads TGTGCCAGCAGCCCCGAGCAGGGGTGGGGAAACACCATATATTTT. It codes for CASSPEQGWGNTIYF. Supplemented by reference TRBV2 and TRBJ1-3, the full variable domain reads EPEVTQTPSHQVTQMGQEVILRCVPISNHLYFYWYRQILGQKVEFLVSFYNNEISEKSEIFDDQFSVERPDGSNFTLKIRSTKLEDSAMYFCASSPEQGWGNTIYFGEGSWLTVV.

The J gene is TRBJ2-3, the V gene TRBV28, with D uncertain. The CDR3 extends over 12 amino acids. Germline V gene sequence: CDR1 MDHEN, CDR2 SYDVKM. V was clipped by 6 bases and J by 6 bases, with 10 bases between them. The CDR3 coding sequence is TGTGCCAGCAGCTCGCGCCCGGATACGCAGTATTTT. Its translation is CASSSRPDTQYF.

The CDR3 DNA follows: TGTGCCAGCAGCCGAGGACAGGCCGTTAACTATGGCTACACCTTC. Protein: CASSRGQAVNYGYTF. The genes are TRBV4-2 and TRBJ1-2; 7 nucleotides match TRBD1. CDR3 length: 15 amino acids. Trimming at V came to 4 bases and at J to 1 base, leaving 6 bases not matched to a gene. From germline, CDR1 is LGHNA and CDR2 YNFKEQ.

The chain recombines TRBV7-9 with TRBJ1-2; unclear D gene. Germline loops: CDR1 SEHNR, CDR2 FQNEAQ (reference sequence). V was pared by 5 bases and J by 7 bases, with 23 bases between. The CDR3 is made up of 16 amino acids. In DNA, the CDR3 is TGTGCCAGCAGCCCTTCAAGGAGTGATTCTCGTCGTGGCTACACCTTC. As protein: CASSPSRSDSRRGYTF.

This sequence joins TRBV19 and TRBJ2-2, with D hard to call. The germline CDR1 and CDR2 sequences are LNHDA and SQIVND (reference sequence). CDR3 length equals 13 residues. Trimming pared 5 bases from V and 4 bases from J, leaving 8 bases between. The CDR3, as DNA: TGTGCCAGTAGTGATAGGAGCACCGGGGAGCTGTTTTTT. Its protein product is CASSDRSTGELFF.

The CDR3 sequence: CASRPTGSNTEAFF. CDR3 bases: TGTGCCAGTAGACCGACAGGTTCTAACACTGAAGCTTTCTTT. J is TRBJ1-1 and V is TRBV19; TRBD1 is a possible D gene (6 bases). This CDR3 spans 14 amino acids. Germline CDR1 and CDR2: LNHDA and SQIVND (reference sequence). Trimming cost V 6 bases and J 2 bases, with 13 bases left between them.

This clone has only a few counts. V is TRBV6-5 and J is TRBJ2-1, with TRBD2 identical over 10 bases. Germline-derived CDR1 and CDR2 are MNHEY and SVGAGI. V shed 4 bases, J shed 5 bases, and the junction held 5 bases outside the gene matches. This CDR3 spans 15 amino acids. CDR3 loop: CASSSKRGGHNEQFF. CDR3 DNA: TGTGCCAGCAGTTCAAAGCGGGGGGGCCACAATGAGCAGTTCTTC.

This rearrangement joins TRBV11-2 to TRBJ1-6, with TRBD1 matching 7 bases. CDR3 length equals 17 residues. Trimming took 5 bases from V and 6 from J; bases not matched to a gene: 13. Germline-derived CDR1 and CDR2 are SGHAT and FQNNGV. The chain's CDR3 is CASSLQPGQSGNSPLHF. In DNA, the CDR3 is TGTGCCAGCAGCCTTCAACCGGGACAGTCGGGTAATTCACCCCTCCACTTT.

This chain connects TRBV18 to TRBJ2-7; D uncertain. This CDR3 comprises 12 residues. CDR1 and CDR2 from the germline V gene are KGHSH and LQKENI. V lost 3 bases and J 5 bases, leaving 8 bases between the germline ends. CDR3 DNA sequence: TGTGCCAGCTCACCCGGAGAGAACGAGCAGTACTTC. This sequence encodes CASSPGENEQYF.

The V call is TRBV3-1 (or the pseudogene TRBV3-2), the J call TRBJ2-1, with 7 bases fitting TRBD2. With 4 bases clipped from V and 9 bases from J, the junction kept 9 bases outside the gene matches. Germline CDR1 reads LGHDT; CDR2 reads YNNKEL (reference sequence). The CDR3 extends over 14 amino acids. This CDR3 is CASSRQTWGGEQFF. CDR3 DNA: TGTGCCAGCAGCCGCCAAACTTGGGGGGGTGAGCAGTTCTTC.

The chain uses TRBV14 and TRBJ1-2; D uncertain. The CDR3 spans 14 residues. Germline-derived CDR1 and CDR2 are SGHDN and FVKESK. The V end lost 0 bases, the J end lost 8 bases, and 13 bases lay between the germline ends. This chain's CDR3 is CASSQDTRRWGYTF. For the CDR3, the DNA is TGTGCCAGCAGCCAAGATACCAGAAGATGGGGCTACACCTTC. The full variable domain, in which reference TRBV14 and TRBJ1-2 provide the parts outside the CDR3, is EAGVTQFPSHSVIEKGQTVTLRCDPISGHDNLYWYRRVMGKEIKFLLHFVKESKQDESGMPNNRFLAERTGGTYSTLKVQPAELEDSGVYFCASSQDTRRWGYTFGSGTRLTVV.

V and J are TRBV29-1 and TRBJ2-3, with D uncertain. Germline V CDR1 and CDR2: SQVTM, ANQGSEA. There are 12 residues in the CDR3. V dropped 4 bases and J dropped 6 bases, with 11 bases sitting between them. CDR3 bases: TGCAGCGTTGCACTAACCCAGGATACGCAGTATTTT. Translated, it gives CSVALTQDTQYF.

This chain uses TRBV29-1 with TRBJ2-2, with TRBD1 matching 12 bases. This CDR3 region has 17 residues. The J segment lost 0 bases and the V segment lost 3 bases, leaving 5 bases of the junction unmatched. From germline, CDR1 is SQVTM and CDR2 ANQGSEA. The DNA of the CDR3 is TGCAGCGTTGAGGGGACAGGGGGCGCCGCGAACACCGGGGAGCTGTTTTTT. Translating gives CSVEGTGGAANTGELFF.

The sample holds one count of this clone. CDR3 nucleotide sequence: TGTGCCTCTCACTCCGGACTAGGCCTCACAGATACGCAGTATTTT. This gives the protein CASHSGLGLTDTQYF. The chain is built from TRBV30 and TRBJ2-3; 7 bases align to TRBD2. The germline V gene encodes CDR1 GTSNPN and CDR2 SVGIG (reference sequence). The CDR3 contains 15 residues. V trimming: 7 bases; J trimming: 2 bases; junction bases outside the gene matches: 12.

The rearrangement joins TRBV28 to TRBJ1-2; 8 bases are shared with TRBD1. V shed 6 bases and J 8 bases; nucleotides not matched to a gene: 2. The length of the CDR3 is 11 residues. Germline V gives CDR1 MDHEN, CDR2 SYDVKM. In DNA, the CDR3 is TGTGCCAGCAGAGACAGGGGAGGCTACACCTTC. It codes for CASRDRGGYTF.

The chain joins TRBV7-9 to TRBJ1-6; D gene unclear. This CDR3 has 15 residues. V was shortened by 1 base and J by 7 bases, with 11 bases between the two germline ends. In germline, CDR1 is SEHNR, CDR2 FQNEAQ (reference sequence). CDR3 in DNA: TGTGCCAGCAGCTTAGGCCCGACACAGAATTCACCCCTCCACTTT. It is translated as CASSLGPTQNSPLHF.

V is TRBV6-5 and J is TRBJ1-2; D is perhaps TRBD1 (6 bases). V was cut by 6 bases and J by 4 bases, with 6 bases left in between. The CDR3 covers 11 residues. The germline CDR1 and CDR2 sequences are MNHEY and SVGAGI. The CDR3 here is CASRQGYGYTF. The DNA for the CDR3 is TGTGCCAGCAGACAGGGCTATGGCTACACCTTC.

This clone appeared a single time. V usage is TRBV11-2 and J usage is TRBJ1-5; 9 bases are a match to TRBD1. CDR3 length equals 15 residues. V lost 3 bases, J lost 6 bases, and 6 bases stayed unmatched. The germline V gene encodes CDR1 SGHAT and CDR2 FQNNGV. DNA of the CDR3: TGTGCCAGCAGCTTCGGGACAGGGTTTGGTCAGCCCCAGCATTTT. This translates into CASSFGTGFGQPQHF.

By its share, this clone is medium-sized. The chain uses TRBV10-1 and TRBJ1-3; possibly TRBD1 for D (6 bases). Germline V gene sequence: CDR1 WNHNN, CDR2 SYGVQD (reference sequence). V was pared by 2 bases and J by 1 base, with 9 bases between. The CDR3 covers 15 residues. The chain's CDR3 is CASSEDQGSGNTIYF. The CDR3 DNA reads TGCGCCAGCAGTGAGGATCAGGGGTCTGGAAACACCATATATTTT.

This chain links TRBV4-3 with TRBJ2-1; TRBD2 matches at 11 bases. The CDR3 sequence is 17 residues long. CDR1 and CDR2 (germline): LGHNA, YSLEER. With V trimmed by 4 bases and J by 4 bases, 9 bases remained unmatched. The CDR3 protein is CASSPRLAGFGYNEQFF. The CDR3 nucleotides are TGCGCCAGCAGCCCCCGACTAGCGGGATTTGGATACAATGAGCAGTTCTTC.

This sequence joins TRBV7-2 and TRBJ1-5, with D perhaps matching TRBD1 (6 bases). CDR1 is SGHTA and CDR2 is FQGNSA in the germline V gene. The CDR3 length is 15 residues. V was shortened by 2 bases and J by 6 bases, with 14 bases between the two germline ends. CDR3 amino acids: CASSLTGLVGQPQHF. The CDR3 DNA reads TGTGCCAGCAGCTTAACAGGGTTGGTAGGTCAGCCCCAGCATTTT.

J is TRBJ1-5 and V is TRBV5-6; TRBD1 is a possible D gene (5 bases). With 0 bases removed from V and 5 bases from J, the gap between germline ends came to 9 bases. From germline, CDR1 is SGHDT and CDR2 YYEEEE. This CDR3 has 14 amino acids. CDR3 in amino acids: CASSLGQTHQPQHF. Written as DNA, the CDR3 is TGTGCCAGCAGCTTGGGACAGACGCATCAGCCCCAGCATTTT.

This chain links TRBV5-1 with TRBJ2-7; the match to TRBD1 covers 7 bases. Germline V gene lookup returns CDR1 SGHRS and CDR2 YFSETQ. With V trimmed by 4 bases and J by 2 bases, 9 bases remained unmatched. This CDR3 is built from 15 residues. The CDR3: CASSVDPGGTYEQYF. CDR3 DNA sequence: TGCGCCAGCAGCGTGGATCCAGGGGGTACCTACGAGCAGTACTTC.